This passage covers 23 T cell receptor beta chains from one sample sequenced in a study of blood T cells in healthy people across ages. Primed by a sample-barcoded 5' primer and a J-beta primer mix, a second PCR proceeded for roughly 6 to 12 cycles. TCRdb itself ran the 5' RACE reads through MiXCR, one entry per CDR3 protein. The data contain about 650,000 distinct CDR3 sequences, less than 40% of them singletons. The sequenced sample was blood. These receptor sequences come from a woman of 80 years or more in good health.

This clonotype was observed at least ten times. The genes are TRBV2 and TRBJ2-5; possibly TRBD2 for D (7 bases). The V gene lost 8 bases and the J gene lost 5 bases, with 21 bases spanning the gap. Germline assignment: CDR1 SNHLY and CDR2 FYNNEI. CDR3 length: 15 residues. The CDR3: CASDRLGRGGETQYF. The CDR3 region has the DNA TGTGCCAGCGACCGTCTCGGCAGGGGAGGGGAGACCCAGTACTTC.

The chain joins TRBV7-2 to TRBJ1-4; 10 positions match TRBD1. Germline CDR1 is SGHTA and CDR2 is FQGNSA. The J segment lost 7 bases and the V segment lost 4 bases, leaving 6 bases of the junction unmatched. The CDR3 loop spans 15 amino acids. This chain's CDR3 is CASSYDRGRGEKLFF. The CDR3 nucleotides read TGTGCCAGCAGCTACGACAGGGGGCGCGGTGAAAAACTGTTTTTT.

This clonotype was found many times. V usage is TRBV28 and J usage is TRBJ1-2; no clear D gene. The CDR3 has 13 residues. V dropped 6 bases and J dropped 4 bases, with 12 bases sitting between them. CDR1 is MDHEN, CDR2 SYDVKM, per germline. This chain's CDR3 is CASSRTASYGYTF. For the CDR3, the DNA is TGTGCCAGCAGCCGGACGGCCTCCTATGGCTACACCTTC.

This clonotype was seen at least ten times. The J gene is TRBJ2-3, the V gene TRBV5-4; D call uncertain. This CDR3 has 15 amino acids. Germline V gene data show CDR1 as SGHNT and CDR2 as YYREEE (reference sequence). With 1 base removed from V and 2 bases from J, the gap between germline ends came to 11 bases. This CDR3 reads CASSLSTFNTDTQYF. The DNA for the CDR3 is TGTGCCAGCAGCTTGAGCACATTTAACACAGATACGCAGTATTTT. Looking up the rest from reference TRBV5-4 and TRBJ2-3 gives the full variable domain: ETGVTQSPTHLIKTRGQQVTLRCSSQSGHNTVSWYQQALGQGPQFIFQYYREEENGRGNFPPRFSGLQFPNYSSELNVNALELDDSALYLCASSLSTFNTDTQYFGPGTRLTVL.

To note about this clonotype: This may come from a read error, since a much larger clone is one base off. CDR3 in DNA: TGTGCCAGCAGTGTCGATAGGTCCGACAGTAATCAGCCCCAGCATTTT. Its protein is CASSVDRSDSNQPQHF. This sequence joins TRBV27 and TRBJ1-5, with D possibly being TRBD1 (5 bases). The CDR3 sequence is 16 residues long. CDR1 is MNHEY, CDR2 SMNVEV, per germline (reference sequence). Trimming cost V 5 bases and J 4 bases, with 18 bases left between them.

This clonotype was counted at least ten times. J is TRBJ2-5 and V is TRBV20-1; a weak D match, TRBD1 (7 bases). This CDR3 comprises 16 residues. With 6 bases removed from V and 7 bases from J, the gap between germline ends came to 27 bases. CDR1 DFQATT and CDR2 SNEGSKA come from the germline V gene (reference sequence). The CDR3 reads CSAQGISGTGTGTQYF. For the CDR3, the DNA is TGCAGTGCACAGGGGATTTCCGGGACCGGGACTGGGACCCAGTACTTC.

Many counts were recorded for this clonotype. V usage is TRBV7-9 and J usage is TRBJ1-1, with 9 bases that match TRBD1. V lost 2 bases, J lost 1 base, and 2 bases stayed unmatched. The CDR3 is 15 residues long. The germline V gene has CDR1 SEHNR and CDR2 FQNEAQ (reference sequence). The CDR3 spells CASSLSDRGNTEAFF. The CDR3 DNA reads TGTGCCAGCAGCTTATCGGACAGGGGGAACACTGAAGCTTTCTTT. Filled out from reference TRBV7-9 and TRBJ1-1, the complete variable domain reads DTGVSQNPRHKITKRGQNVTFRCDPISEHNRLYWYRQTLGQGPEFLTYFQNEAQLEKSRLLSDRFSAERPKGSFSTLEIQRTEQGDSAMYLCASSLSDRGNTEAFFGQGTRLTVV.

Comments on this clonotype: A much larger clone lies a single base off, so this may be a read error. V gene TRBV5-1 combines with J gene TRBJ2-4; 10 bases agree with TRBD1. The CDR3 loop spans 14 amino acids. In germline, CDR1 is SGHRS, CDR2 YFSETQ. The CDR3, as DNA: TGCGTCAGCATGAGCCGACAGGGGGCTAGAGAGCAGTACTTC. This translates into CVSMSRQGAREQYF.

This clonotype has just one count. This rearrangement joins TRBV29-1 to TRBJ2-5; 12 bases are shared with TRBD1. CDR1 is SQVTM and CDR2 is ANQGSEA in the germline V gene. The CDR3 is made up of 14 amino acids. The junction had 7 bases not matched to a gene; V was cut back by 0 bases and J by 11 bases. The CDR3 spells CSVEERDRGREQYF. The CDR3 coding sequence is TGCAGCGTTGAAGAACGGGACAGGGGGCGTGAGCAGTACTTC.

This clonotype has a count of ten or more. The chain's CDR3 is CASSFALAEQFF. The CDR3 coding sequence is TGTGCCAGCAGCTTTGCCTTGGCTGAGCAGTTCTTC. The chain joins TRBV7-2 to TRBJ2-1, with no clear D. Trimming took 3 bases from V and 9 from J, leaving 9 bases between them. Germline V gives CDR1 SGHTA, CDR2 FQGNSA. This CDR3 has 12 amino acids.

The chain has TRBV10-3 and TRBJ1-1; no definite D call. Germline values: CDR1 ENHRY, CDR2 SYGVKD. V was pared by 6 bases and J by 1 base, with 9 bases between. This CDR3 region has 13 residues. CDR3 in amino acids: CAISKAGNTEAFF. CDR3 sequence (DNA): TGTGCCATCAGCAAGGCAGGGAACACTGAAGCTTTCTTT.

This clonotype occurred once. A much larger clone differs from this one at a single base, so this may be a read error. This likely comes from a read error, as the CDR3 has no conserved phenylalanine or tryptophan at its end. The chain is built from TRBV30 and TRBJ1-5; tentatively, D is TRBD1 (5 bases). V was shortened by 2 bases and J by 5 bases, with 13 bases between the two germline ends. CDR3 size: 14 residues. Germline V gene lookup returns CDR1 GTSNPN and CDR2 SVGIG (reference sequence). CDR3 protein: CAWSSGTWDQPQHS. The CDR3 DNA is TGTGCCTGGAGTTCGGGGACTTGGGATCAGCCCCAGCATTCT.

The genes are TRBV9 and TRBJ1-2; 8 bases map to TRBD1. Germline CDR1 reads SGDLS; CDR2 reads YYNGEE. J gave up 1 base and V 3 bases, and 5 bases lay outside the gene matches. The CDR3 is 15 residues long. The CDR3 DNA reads TGTGCCAGCAGCGCCCAGGGGGCAAATAACTATGGCTACACCTTC. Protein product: CASSAQGANNYGYTF.

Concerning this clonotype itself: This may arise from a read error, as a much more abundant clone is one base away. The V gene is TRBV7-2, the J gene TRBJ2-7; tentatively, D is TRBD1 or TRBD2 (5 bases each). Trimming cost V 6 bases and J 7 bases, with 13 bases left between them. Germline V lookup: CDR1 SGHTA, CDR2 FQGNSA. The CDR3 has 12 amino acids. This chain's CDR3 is CASSTPWGEQYF. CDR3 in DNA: TGTGCCAGCAGTACACCATGGGGGGAGCAGTACTTC.

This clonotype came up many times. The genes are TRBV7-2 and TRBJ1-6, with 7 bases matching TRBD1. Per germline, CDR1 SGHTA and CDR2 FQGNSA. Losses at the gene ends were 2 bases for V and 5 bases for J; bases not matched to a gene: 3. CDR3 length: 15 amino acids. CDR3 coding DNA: TGTGCCAGCAGCTTAACAGGGGCGAATAATTCACCCCTCCACTTT. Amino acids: CASSLTGANNSPLHF.

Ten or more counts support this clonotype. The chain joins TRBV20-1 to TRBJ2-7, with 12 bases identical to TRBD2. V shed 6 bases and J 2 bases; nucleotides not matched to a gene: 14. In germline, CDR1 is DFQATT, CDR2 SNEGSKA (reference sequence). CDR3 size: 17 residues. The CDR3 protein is CSATELLAGGDPYEQYF. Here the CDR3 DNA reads TGCAGTGCCACAGAGCTCCTAGCGGGGGGGGACCCCTACGAGCAGTACTTC.

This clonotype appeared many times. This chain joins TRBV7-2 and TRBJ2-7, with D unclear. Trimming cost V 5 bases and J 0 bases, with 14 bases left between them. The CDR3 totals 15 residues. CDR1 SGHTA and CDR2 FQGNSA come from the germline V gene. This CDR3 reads CASSARHHYSYEQYF. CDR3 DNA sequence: TGTGCCAGCAGCGCGCGGCACCACTACTCCTACGAGCAGTACTTC.

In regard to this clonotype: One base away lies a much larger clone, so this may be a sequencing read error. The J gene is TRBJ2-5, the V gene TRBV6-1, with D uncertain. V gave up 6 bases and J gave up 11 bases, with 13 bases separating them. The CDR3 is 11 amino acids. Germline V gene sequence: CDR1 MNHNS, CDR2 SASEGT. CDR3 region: CASREWGEQYF. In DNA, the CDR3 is TGTGCCAGCAGGGAATGGGGTGAGCAGTACTTC.

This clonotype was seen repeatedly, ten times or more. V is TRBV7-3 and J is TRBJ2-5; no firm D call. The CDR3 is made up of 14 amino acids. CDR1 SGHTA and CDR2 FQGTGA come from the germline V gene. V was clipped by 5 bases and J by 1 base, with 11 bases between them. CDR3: CASSALGFQETQYF. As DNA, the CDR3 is TGTGCCAGCAGCGCCCTCGGGTTCCAAGAGACCCAGTACTTC.

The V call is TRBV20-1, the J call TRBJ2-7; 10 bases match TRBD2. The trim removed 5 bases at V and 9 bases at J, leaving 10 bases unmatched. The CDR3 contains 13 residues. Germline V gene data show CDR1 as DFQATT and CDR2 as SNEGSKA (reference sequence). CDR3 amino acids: CSAPFPAGGPQYF. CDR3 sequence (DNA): TGCAGTGCTCCCTTCCCAGCGGGAGGGCCGCAGTACTTC.

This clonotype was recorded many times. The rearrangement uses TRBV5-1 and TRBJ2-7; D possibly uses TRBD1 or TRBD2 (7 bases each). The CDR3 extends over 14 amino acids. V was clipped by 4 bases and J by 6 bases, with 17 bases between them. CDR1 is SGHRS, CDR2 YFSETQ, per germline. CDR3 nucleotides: TGCGCCAGCAGCCGGGGGGACAGCCACGCCGAGCAGTACTTC. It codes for CASSRGDSHAEQYF.

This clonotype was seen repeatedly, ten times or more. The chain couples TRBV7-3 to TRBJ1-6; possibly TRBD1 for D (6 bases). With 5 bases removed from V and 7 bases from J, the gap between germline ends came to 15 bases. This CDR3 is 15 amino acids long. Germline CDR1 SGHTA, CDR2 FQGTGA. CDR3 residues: CASSPEGGENSPLHF. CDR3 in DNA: TGTGCCAGCAGCCCGGAAGGGGGGGAAAATTCACCCCTCCACTTT.

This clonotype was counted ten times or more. The CDR3 coding sequence is TGCAGTGCTATAGACAATCCCCTTGCCAAAAACATTCAGTACTTC. This translates into CSAIDNPLAKNIQYF. The V gene is TRBV20-1, the J gene TRBJ2-4; D remains unclear. Germline assignment: CDR1 DFQATT and CDR2 SNEGSKA (reference sequence). The CDR3 has 15 residues. Trimming stripped 4 bases from V and 1 base from J, with 14 bases between.